These T cell receptor beta chains were read from a single sample in a study of T cell responses to AZD1222 COVID-19 vaccine. Libraries were prepared by immunoSEQ multiplex PCR; TCRdb keeps only in-frame clonotypes and omits some of them. This table has 75,000 to 100,000 clones, more than 90% appearing once. This sample comprised peripheral blood, obtained on day 0 of AZD1222 vaccination. The receptors were sampled from an adult in good health. The CDR3 runs from the conserved cysteine through the conserved F or W. D genes are given only for firm matches. Clone size is not always given. Where it is, it says once, few, many or a class for expanded clones.

>TRBJ1-3|-|-|TRBV6-1
TGTGCCAGCAGTGATAGTGGAAACACCATATATTTT
CASSDSGNTIYF
>TRBJ2-1|-|TRBD2|TRBV27
TGTGCCAGCAGTCCAAGACTAGCCGGGGATAATGAGCAGTTCTTC
CASSPRLAGDNEQFF
>TRBJ1-2|-|-|TRBV6-1
TGTGCCAGCAGTGAAGCCCAGTTTATCGGCGGCTACACCTTC
CASSEAQFIGGYTF
>TRBJ1-2|-|-|TRBV20-1
TGCAGTGCTAGTCGACAAGACTATGGCTACACCTTC
CSASRQDYGYTF
>TRBJ1-4|once|-|TRBV6-5
TGTGCCAGCCGGGACGGCCTGATCGAAAAACTGTTTTTT
CASRDGLIEKLFF
>TRBJ1-5|-|-|TRBV28
TGTGCCAGGACACTGCATGGGGGACCCGCCATCCATCAGCCCCAGCATTTT
CARTLHGGPAIHQPQHF
>TRBJ1-1|-|TRBD1|TRBV14
TGTGCCAGCAGCCAAGATTGGACAGGGAGATCCACTGAAGCTTTCTTT
CASSQDWTGRSTEAFF
>TRBJ2-5|-|-|TRBV5-4
TGTGCCAGCAGCTTGGGGGGGCTGGGGGGCTCAGAGACCCAGTACTTC
CASSLGGLGGSETQYF
>TRBJ2-1|-|-|TRBV5-1
TGCGCCAGCAGCTCTTGGAGCGCAAGCTCCTACAATGAGCAGTTCTTC
CASSSWSASSYNEQFF
>TRBJ2-5|-|TRBD2|TRBV5-1
TGCGCCAGCAGCTTCCCTTCGGGACTAGCGGGGGGGCGAGAGACCCAGTACTTC
CASSFPSGLAGGRETQYF
>TRBJ2-2|-|-|TRBV7-3
TGTGCCAGCAGCGCGACAGGGAACACCGGGGAGCTGTTTTTT
CASSATGNTGELFF
>TRBJ1-5|-|-|TRBV27
TGTGCCAGCAGTTTAATGGTCAATCAGCCCCAGCATTTT
CASSLMVNQPQHF
>TRBJ1-6|-|TRBD1|TRBV5-4
TGTGCCAGCAGCGTTGGGACAGGGAGTGATTCACCCCTCCACTTT
CASSVGTGSDSPLHF
>TRBJ2-1|-|-|TRBV10-3
TGTGCCATCGGGGCCACCGGGACCCAAAACAATGAGCAGTTCTTC
CAIGATGTQNNEQFF
>TRBJ1-2|-|-|TRBV6-6
TGTGCCAGCAGTTACGAGGGGAGTCGACTAGGCTATGGCTACACCTTC
CASSYEGSRLGYGYTF
>TRBJ2-6|-|TRBD2|TRBV13
TGTGCCAGCAGCTTAGTGGGGACTACCTACTCTGGGGCCAACGTCCTGACTTTC
CASSLVGTTYSGANVLTF
>TRBJ2-1|-|-|TRBV29-1
TGCAGCGTTGAGAGGGTGCGGTACAATGAGCAGTTCTTC
CSVERVRYNEQFF
>TRBJ1-5|-|-|TRBV5-6
TGTGCCAGCAGCTTTACGGGAGGTAGACAGCCCCAGCATTTT
CASSFTGGRQPQHF
>TRBJ2-7|once|-|TRBV6-6
TGTGCCAGCAGACTCGACGTAATCTACGAGCAGTACTTC
CASRLDVIYEQYF
>TRBJ1-3|-|-|TRBV18
TGTGCCAGCTCACCGGTTGGAGGGAGCTCTGGAAACACCATATATTTT
CASSPVGGSSGNTIYF
>TRBJ1-1|-|-|TRBV7-9
TGTGCCAGCAGCTTCCTATCCCCTGAAGCTTTCTTT
CASSFLSPEAFF
>TRBJ2-7|-|-|TRBV7-2
TGTGCCAGCAGTCATACAGGGAGAGAGCAGTACTTC
CASSHTGREQYF
>TRBJ1-3|-|-|TRBV12-5
TGTGCTAGTGGCCAGACTGGATTCTCTGGAAACACCATATATTTT
CASGQTGFSGNTIYF
>TRBJ2-3|once|-|TRBV7-9
TGTGCCAGCAGCTTAGCGGGCCTAGCAACAGATACGCAGTATTTT
CASSLAGLATDTQYF
>TRBJ1-1|-|-|TRBV6-5
TGTGCCAGCATACGGGGGAACACTGAAGCTTTCTTT
CASIRGNTEAFF
>TRBJ2-7|-|-|TRBV9
TGTGCCAGCAGCGTAGCCCCGGGGCTAGAGACCTACGAGCAGTACTTC
CASSVAPGLETYEQYF
>TRBJ1-2|-|-|TRBV4-1
TGCGCCAGCAGCCAAGATGTGGGAAGCCCGATCTTC
CASSQDVGSPIF
>TRBJ2-1|-|TRBD2|TRBV5-1
TGCGCCAGCAGCTCGGGAGGGGTGACTAGGGACAATGAGCAGTTCTTC
CASSSGGVTRDNEQFF
>TRBJ1-5|-|-|TRBV24-1
TGTGCCACCGCCCCAGAAGCATATCAGCCCCAGCATTTT
CATAPEAYQPQHF
>TRBJ1-2|-|-|TRBV28
TGTGCCAGCAGGGGGGTCGATAACTATGGCTACACCTTC
CASRGVDNYGYTF
>TRBJ1-6|-|TRBD1|TRBV19
TGTGCCAGTAGTATCGTGACAGGGTCCTCACCCCTCCACTTT
CASSIVTGSSPLHF
>TRBJ1-5|-|-|TRBV3-1/TRBV3-2
TGTGCCAGCAGCCAAGAAAATGGGGGGAGAAGCAATCAGCCCCAGCATTTT
CASSQENGGRSNQPQHF
>TRBJ2-1|-|-|TRBV7-9
TGTGCCAGCAGCTTAGGGGACCGGAGCTCCTACAATGAGCAGTTCTTC
CASSLGDRSSYNEQFF
>TRBJ1-1|-|-|TRBV20-1
TGCAGTGCTAGTAATGCGGGGCCGGTGAACACTGAAGCTTTCTTT
CSASNAGPVNTEAFF
>TRBJ1-1|-|TRBD1|TRBV19
TGTGCCAGTAACCCGACAGGGCCTGCCACTGAAGCTTTCTTT
CASNPTGPATEAFF
>TRBJ2-3|-|-|TRBV9
TGTGCCAGCAGCGTAGGGGGCTTCACAGATACGCAGTATTTT
CASSVGGFTDTQYF
>TRBJ1-5|-|TRBD1|TRBV18
TGTGCCAGCTCACCCAGGACAGGGGGCAATCAGCCCCAGCATTTT
CASSPRTGGNQPQHF
>TRBJ1-3|-|-|TRBV6-1
TGTGCCAGCAGTGAAGACGGGAGGGTAATCGGAAACACCATATATTTT
CASSEDGRVIGNTIYF
>TRBJ2-7|-|TRBD1|TRBV6-6
TGTGCCAGCAGTTACACGGACAGGGATGAGCAGTACTTC
CASSYTDRDEQYF
>TRBJ2-3|-|TRBD2|TRBV4-1
TGCGCCAGCAGCCAAGGGCGGGCTAGCGGCATAGATACGCAGTATTTT
CASSQGRASGIDTQYF
>TRBJ2-2|-|-|TRBV19
TGTGCCAGTAGTATAGACAGGGTAACCGGGGAGCTGTTTTTT
CASSIDRVTGELFF
>TRBJ2-7|-|-|TRBV27
TGTGCCAGCAGTTTATCCGGAGGGTACGAGCAGTACTTC
CASSLSGGYEQYF
>TRBJ1-2|-|TRBD1|TRBV7-8
TGTGCCAGCAGCTTAGCGCAGGGGGCGAGGGTCTATGGCTACACCTTC
CASSLAQGARVYGYTF
>TRBJ2-1|-|-|TRBV3-1/TRBV3-2
TGTGCCAGCAGCCAAGGATCCCACAATGAGCAGTTCTTC
CASSQGSHNEQFF